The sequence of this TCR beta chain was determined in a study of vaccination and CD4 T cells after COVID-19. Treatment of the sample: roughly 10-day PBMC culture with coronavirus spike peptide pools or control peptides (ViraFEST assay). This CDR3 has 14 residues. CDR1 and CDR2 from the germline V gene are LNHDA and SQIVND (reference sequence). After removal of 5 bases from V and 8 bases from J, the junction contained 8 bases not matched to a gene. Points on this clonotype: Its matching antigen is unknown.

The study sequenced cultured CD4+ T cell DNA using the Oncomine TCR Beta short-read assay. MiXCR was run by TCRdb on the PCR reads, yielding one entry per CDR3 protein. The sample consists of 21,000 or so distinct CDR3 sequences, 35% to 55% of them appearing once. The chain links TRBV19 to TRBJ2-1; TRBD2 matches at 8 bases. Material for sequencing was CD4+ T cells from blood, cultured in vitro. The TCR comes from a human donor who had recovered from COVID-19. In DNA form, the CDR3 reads TGTGCCAGTAGTGTAAGCGGGAGAGGCGATGAGCAGTTCTTC. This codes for CASSVSGRGDEQFF. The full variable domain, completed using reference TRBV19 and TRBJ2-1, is DGGITQSPKYLFRKEGQNVTLSCEQNLNHDAMYWYRQDPGQGLRLIYYSQIVNDFQKGDIAEGYSVSREKKESFPLTVTSAQKNPTAFYLCASSVSGRGDEQFFGPGTRLTVL.